These T cell receptor beta chains were read from a single sample in a study of T cell responses to AZD1222 COVID-19 vaccine. Generated by immunoSEQ multiplex PCR, the TCRdb table keeps only in-frame clones and is missing some. Here the sample spans about 160,000 clones, 85% to 95% being singletons. Sample: peripheral blood, taken 28 days after the second AZD1222 dose. These receptors came from an adult who received the AZD1222 COVID-19 vaccine. Both conserved end residues are trimmed from each CDR3. Fields, in order: V gene, J gene, CDR3 length, CDR3 protein.

>TRBV4-1|TRBJ1-6|12
ASSQETGRSPLH
>TRBV29-1|TRBJ2-1|11
SVLNKLSNEQF
>TRBV7-2|TRBJ2-5|13
ASSLGDNPQETQY
>TRBV4-3|TRBJ1-5|13
ASSQGQAGNQPQH
>TRBV30|TRBJ2-1|17
AWSSYSLTSGELYNEQF
>TRBV10-2|TRBJ2-2|13
ASRGLAGSTGELF
>TRBV7-9|TRBJ2-1|11
ASSAGQSNEQF
>TRBV28|TRBJ1-5|12
ASSLRDSYQPQH
>TRBV6-5|TRBJ1-4|11
ASTGVRGEKLF
>TRBV6-5|TRBJ1-1|11
ASSYDPGTEAF
>TRBV29-1|TRBJ2-5|9
SVESRETQY
>TRBV18|TRBJ2-2|14
ASSPRLADNTGELF
>TRBV12-5|TRBJ2-7|10
ASGLLPYEQY
>TRBV9|TRBJ2-2|16
ASSVGTLPSSNTGELF
>TRBV4-1|TRBJ2-1|13
ASSQDPAPDGEQF
>TRBV10-3|TRBJ2-7|12
AISLGQGAYEQY
>TRBV28|TRBJ1-6|11
ASSSTGSSPLH
>TRBV7-3|TRBJ2-3|12
ASSRDRGTDTQY
>TRBV3-1/TRBV3-2|TRBJ2-7|12
ASSRTSGGPEQY
>TRBV10-3|TRBJ2-7|13
AISESRGTTYEQY
>TRBV30|TRBJ1-1|10
AWGQSNTEAF
>TRBV28|TRBJ1-5|12
ASVRDRSNQPQH
>TRBV6-5|TRBJ2-3|14
ASSYQRTTRTDTQY
>TRBV18|TRBJ2-1|16
ASSPPGTSGRGNNEQF
>TRBV19|TRBJ1-3|12
ASSMDRVGNTIY
>TRBV5-1|TRBJ2-1|13
ASSRTGDRDNEQF
>TRBV2|TRBJ1-3|12
ASSETGNGNTIY
>TRBV28|TRBJ1-1|11
ASRTGGGSEAF
>TRBV4-1|TRBJ1-6|15
ASSQTPANSYNSPLH
>TRBV12-5|TRBJ2-5|11
ASAVEAAQTQY
>TRBV5-1|TRBJ1-2|12
ASSSRDRHHGYT
>TRBV7-8|TRBJ2-5|13
ASSRRDYRGETQY
>TRBV3-1/TRBV3-2|TRBJ2-1|13
ASSPLVAGPQGQF
>TRBV5-4|TRBJ1-4|12
ASSSKDTGEKLF
>TRBV10-3|TRBJ1-2|13
AISGKPSGPYGYT
>TRBV6-5|TRBJ2-3|10
ASSRVPDTQY
>TRBV28|TRBJ1-2|12
ASSPSPGDYGYT
>TRBV19|TRBJ1-4|15
ASSMGPQYYTNEKLF
>TRBV27|TRBJ2-5|14
ASSLSGETPGGTQY
>TRBV7-9|TRBJ1-2|13
ASSPGTGATYGYT
>TRBV19|TRBJ2-7|9
ASSIGNEQY
>TRBV28|TRBJ1-4|14
ASSPLGSYKNEKLF
>TRBV28|TRBJ1-2|12
ASSQQPSAYGYT
>TRBV27|TRBJ2-5|17
AINENSGLAGVIEKTQY
>TRBV9|TRBJ2-2|13
ASSYGQGSAGELF
>TRBV5-1|TRBJ1-2|12
ASSLAPDYYGYT
>TRBV7-9|TRBJ2-5|12
ASSGDSFKETQY
>TRBV7-3|TRBJ2-1|11
ASSLSLGDEQF
>TRBV19|TRBJ2-5|14
ASSREGTGYQETQY
>TRBV10-3|TRBJ1-5|14
AISESQGISNQPQH
>TRBV13|TRBJ2-3|14
ASSYGLAGDSDTQY
>TRBV6-6|TRBJ1-2|13
ASSTGTASNYGYT